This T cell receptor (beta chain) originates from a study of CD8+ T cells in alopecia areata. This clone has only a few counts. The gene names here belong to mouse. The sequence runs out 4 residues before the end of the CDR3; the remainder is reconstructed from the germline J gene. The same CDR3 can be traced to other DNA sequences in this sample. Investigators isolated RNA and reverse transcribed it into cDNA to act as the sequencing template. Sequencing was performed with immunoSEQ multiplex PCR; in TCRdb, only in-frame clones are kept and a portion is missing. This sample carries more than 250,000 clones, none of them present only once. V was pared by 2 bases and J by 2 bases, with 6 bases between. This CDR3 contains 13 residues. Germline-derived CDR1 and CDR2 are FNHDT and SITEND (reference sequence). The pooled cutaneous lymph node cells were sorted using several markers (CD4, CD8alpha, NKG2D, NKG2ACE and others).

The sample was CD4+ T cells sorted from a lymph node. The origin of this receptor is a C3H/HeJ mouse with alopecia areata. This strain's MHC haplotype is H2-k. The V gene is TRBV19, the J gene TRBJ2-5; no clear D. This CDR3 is CASSINSQDTQYF. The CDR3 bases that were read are TGTGCCAGCAGTATCAACAGCCAAGAC.